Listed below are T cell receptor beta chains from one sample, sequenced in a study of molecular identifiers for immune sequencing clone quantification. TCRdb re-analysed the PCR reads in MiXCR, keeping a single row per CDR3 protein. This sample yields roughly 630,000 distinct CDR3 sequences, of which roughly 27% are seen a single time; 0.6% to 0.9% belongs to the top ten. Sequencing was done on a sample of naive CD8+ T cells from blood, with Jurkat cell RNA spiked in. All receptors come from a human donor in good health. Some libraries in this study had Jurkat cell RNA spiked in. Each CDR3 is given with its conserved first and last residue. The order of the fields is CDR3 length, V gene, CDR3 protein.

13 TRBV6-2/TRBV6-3 CASSYGEVAEQYF
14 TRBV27 CASMRLRGPYEQYF
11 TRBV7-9 CASSALGEQYF
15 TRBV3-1 CASSQVKQMYNEQFF
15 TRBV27 CASSLSRRVGGIQHF
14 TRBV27 CASSLALGADAQYF
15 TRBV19 CARSIGTWDVSGYTF
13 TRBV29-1 CSVSTGEWEKLFF
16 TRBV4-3 CASSQVPAGGSVTQYF
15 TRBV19 CASSIVGQGADEQYF
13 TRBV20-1 CSAITGNTGELFF
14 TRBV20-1 CSRGQDSNTGELFF
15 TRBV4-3 CASSQGLGEAYEQYF
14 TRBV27 CASSPGTGTEKLFF
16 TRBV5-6 CASSSSLTSRVREQYF
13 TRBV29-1 CSVNTSGKNIQYF
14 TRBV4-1 CASSRGVGVAEAFF
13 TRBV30 CAYRTGIPGALFF
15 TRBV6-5 CASSYQAEANTEAFF
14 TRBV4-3 CASSQGQVGYEQYF
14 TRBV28 CASSQRVLNSPLHF
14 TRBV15 CATSTGTGHQPQHF
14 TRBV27 CASSLFRQGNEQYF
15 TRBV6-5 CASSYVAGETDTQYF
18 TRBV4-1 CASSQRTSGGLTYNEQFF
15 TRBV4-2 CASSQEGTSRNEQFF
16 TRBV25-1 CASSTAGGVFYNEQFF
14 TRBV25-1 CASSEFRADTEAFF
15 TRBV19 CASMPGLGLPDTQYF
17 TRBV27 CASSPPLGRKPYNEQFF
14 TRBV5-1 CASSGTAAGDTQYF
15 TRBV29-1 CSVEDWTGELETQYF
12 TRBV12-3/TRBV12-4 CASSDSPYEQYF
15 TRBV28 CASADSQTTNEKLFF
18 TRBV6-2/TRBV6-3 CASSYSKLVPSSYNEQFF
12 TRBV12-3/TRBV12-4 CASSNTGGEQYF
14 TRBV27 CASSLQLRTGEQYF
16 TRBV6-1 CASSEVWTGTNYGYTF
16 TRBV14 CASSQRTGGMNTEAFF
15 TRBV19 CASNPLLGSNQPQHF
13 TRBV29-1 CSVRRQAGYGYTF
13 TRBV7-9 CASREGGRTEAFF
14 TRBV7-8 CASSLASSYNEQFF
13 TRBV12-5 CASGLVLAGEQFF
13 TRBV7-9 CASSKPGNTEAFF
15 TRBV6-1 CASSEALGQAYEQYF
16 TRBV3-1 CASSQGAGPGGYGNTF
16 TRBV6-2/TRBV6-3 CASSYPSTGLNTEAFF
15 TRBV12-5 CASALYGINTGELFF
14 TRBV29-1 CSVAAPDRLYEQYF